A selection of T cell receptor beta chains follows, all from one sample in a study of blood T cell repertoires in COVID-19. Assay used: immunoSEQ multiplex PCR; TCRdb lists only in-frame clones, some missing. Of some 330,000 clones listed, approximately 88% are singletons. The specimen was peripheral blood. Source of these receptors: a woman in her forties or fifties with active or convalescent COVID-19. Both conserved end residues are part of each CDR3. The order of the fields is D gene, V gene, J gene, clone size, CDR3 DNA, CDR3 protein. A D gene is named only where the DNA matches it firmly. Not every row has a clone size; where given, it reads once, few, many or a size class.

.,TRBV6-5,TRBJ1-4,once,TGTGCCAGCAGTTGGCGGCAGAATAATGAAAAACTGTTTTTT,CASSWRQNNEKLFF
TRBD1,TRBV18,TRBJ1-1,.,TGTGCCAGCTCACCAGCCACCGGGACAGGGGGAGGCACTGAAGCTTTCTTT,CASSPATGTGGGTEAFF
TRBD1,TRBV5-5,TRBJ2-7,.,TGTGCCAGCAGCCGACAGGGCATATCCTACGAGCAGTACTTC,CASSRQGISYEQYF
.,TRBV28,TRBJ1-5,.,TGTGCCAGCAGTCCAGGGGATTACGACAATCAGCCCCAGCATTTT,CASSPGDYDNQPQHF
.,TRBV30,TRBJ1-1,once,TGTGCCTGGAATAAGATCGGGGAAAGGACTGAAGCTTTCTTT,CAWNKIGERTEAFF
.,TRBV5-1,TRBJ1-4,few,TGCGCCAGCAGCTTGAGCGATGAAAAACTGTTTTTT,CASSLSDEKLFF
.,TRBV7-9,TRBJ2-3,.,TGTGCCAGCAGCTTAGTGCGGCGTCCGGGGGAAGATACGCAGTATTTT,CASSLVRRPGEDTQYF
TRBD1,TRBV6-5,TRBJ2-7,.,TGTGCCAGCAGTTGGGACAGGGTCCTCGAGCAGTACTTC,CASSWDRVLEQYF
TRBD1,TRBV7-2,TRBJ1-2,.,TGTGCTAGCAGCGCCGGACAGGGGGCTTTCGACGGCTATGGCTACACCTTC,CASSAGQGAFDGYGYTF
TRBD2,TRBV9,TRBJ2-1,.,TGTGCCAGCAGCGCGAACCTAGCGGGAGGGGGCAATGAGCAGTTCTTC,CASSANLAGGGNEQFF
TRBD1,TRBV4-3,TRBJ1-6,.,TGCGCCAGCAGCCAAGACATGGGACAGATCTATAATTCACCCCTCCACTTT,CASSQDMGQIYNSPLHF
TRBD1,TRBV5-6,TRBJ1-4,.,TGTGCCAGCAGCTCTCCTGACAGGGCGAATGAAAAACTGTTTTTT,CASSSPDRANEKLFF
TRBD2,TRBV28,TRBJ2-4,.,TGTGCCAGCAGTCCTCCTGGGAGGGCAAACATTCAGTACTTC,CASSPPGRANIQYF
TRBD2,TRBV2,TRBJ2-4,.,TGTGCCAGCAGTGGTTCGACTAGCGGGTCTCAAAGGGGCATTCAGTACTTC,CASSGSTSGSQRGIQYF
.,TRBV5-4,TRBJ2-7,.,TGTGCCAGCAGCCCCGACGCAGGGCCCTACGAGCAGTACTTC,CASSPDAGPYEQYF
.,TRBV5-4,TRBJ1-2,.,TGTGCCAGCAGCCCCAACGAGGTCCGGACAGTTGGCTACACCTTC,CASSPNEVRTVGYTF